The subject of this entry is one T cell receptor (beta chain). Some clones are missing from TCRdb's copy, which holds only in-frame ones; the method was immunoSEQ multiplex PCR. Of approximately 150,000 clones in the sample, more than 85% were seen once. The source of the sample is a study of T cell responses to AZD1222 COVID-19 vaccine. Germline CDR1 is SGHVS and CDR2 is FNYEAQ. This CDR3 is 13 amino acids long. V was trimmed by 2 bases and J by 4 bases, leaving 7 bases between them. The clonotype comes from an adult in good health. Material: peripheral blood, obtained on day 0 of AZD1222 vaccination. The chain uses TRBV7-6 and TRBJ2-3, with a weak D call TRBD2 (6 bases). The CDR3 region is CASSLTGADTQYF. In nucleotides, the CDR3 is TGTGCCAGCAGCTTAACGGGAGCAGATACGCAGTATTTT.